The 15 T cell receptor beta chains given below trace back to one sample, sequenced in a study of T cell responses to AZD1222 COVID-19 vaccine. Data came from immunoSEQ multiplex PCR; TCRdb stores just in-frame clones and leaves some out. Of more than 100,000 clones in the sample, about 90% are singletons; the top ten hold 1.5% to 2%. This sample comprised peripheral blood, obtained 28 days after the second AZD1222 dose. The source is an adult who received the AZD1222 COVID-19 vaccine.

The V gene is TRBV5-4, the J gene TRBJ2-1, with 9 bases identical to TRBD1. V lost 3 bases, J lost 10 bases, and 5 bases stayed unmatched. CDR3 length equals 13 residues. CDR1 is SGHNT and CDR2 is YYREEE in the germline V gene (reference sequence). CDR3 DNA: TGTGCCAGCAGCTCGGGACAGGGAGGAGAGCAGTTCTTC. Translation gives CASSSGQGGEQFF.

The rearrangement links TRBV13 to TRBJ2-1; 10 nucleotides align to TRBD2. CDR1 is PRHDT, CDR2 FYEKMQ, per germline (reference sequence). Trimming at V came to 0 bases and at J to 3 bases, leaving 2 bases not matched to a gene. The CDR3 is 16 residues long. The CDR3, as DNA: TGTGCCAGCAGCTTAGGGCTAGCGGGAGACTACAATGAGCAGTTCTTC. As protein: CASSLGLAGDYNEQFF.

V and J are TRBV5-1 and TRBJ2-5; D uncertain. The CDR3 contains 13 residues. The ends were cut back, 0 bases at V and 1 base at J, with 4 bases in the middle. Germline CDR1 is SGHRS and CDR2 is YFSETQ. The DNA of the CDR3 is TGCGCCAGCAGCTTGGGGGGCCAAGAGACCCAGTACTTC. It specifies CASSLGGQETQYF.

The V and J genes are TRBV5-1 and TRBJ1-6, with D maybe TRBD1 (6 bases). With 3 bases removed from V and 6 bases from J, the gap between germline ends came to 7 bases. The CDR3 sequence is 13 residues long. CDR1 is SGHRS, CDR2 YFSETQ, per germline. The CDR3 bases are TGCGCCAGCAGCTCACAGGGTAATTCACCCCTCCACTTT. Translated, it gives CASSSQGNSPLHF.

This rearrangement joins TRBV11-3 to TRBJ2-3, with 8 bases aligning to TRBD2. The CDR3 extends over 16 amino acids. CDR1 SGHNT and CDR2 YENEEA come from the germline V gene. V lost 1 base to trimming and J lost 2 bases; unmatched junction nucleotides: 5. As DNA, the CDR3 is TGTGCCAGCAGCTTAGGTGATAGCGGGGACACAGATACGCAGTATTTT. This sequence encodes CASSLGDSGDTDTQYF.

V and J are TRBV7-8 and TRBJ1-5, with unresolved D. The V and J ends lost 1 base and 3 bases respectively, with 13 bases between them. The CDR3 is made up of 16 amino acids. The V gene's germline CDR1 is SGHVS and CDR2 FQNEAQ. The DNA of the CDR3 is TGTGCCAGCAGCTTAGGAGCTGCCAGCTACAATCAGCCCCAGCATTTT. It yields the protein CASSLGAASYNQPQHF.

This sequence joins TRBV11-2 and TRBJ1-6; D is unresolved. V gave up 6 bases and J gave up 7 bases, with 4 bases separating them. Germline V gene sequence: CDR1 SGHAT, CDR2 FQNNGV. This CDR3 contains 11 residues. The chain's CDR3 is CASRSNSPLHF. CDR3 DNA: TGTGCCAGCAGGTCAAATTCACCCCTCCACTTT.

The chain combines TRBV20-1 with TRBJ1-5; D is ambiguous. In germline, CDR1 is DFQATT, CDR2 SNEGSKA (reference sequence). Trimming shortened V by 3 bases and J by 16 bases, and 16 bases separated the two germline ends. The CDR3 runs 11 residues. The CDR3 loop reads CSASSHSYIHF. In DNA form, the CDR3 reads TGCAGTGCTAGCTCTCACAGCTATATACATTTT.

This clone was recorded a few times. The chain links TRBV18 to TRBJ1-5; D is unresolved. Deletions cut 0 bases from V and 8 bases from J, with 11 bases between. This CDR3 comprises 14 residues. Per germline, CDR1 KGHSH and CDR2 LQKENI. The CDR3 region has the DNA TGTGCCAGCTCACCACCTGACCGGGCGGAGCCCCAGCATTTT. It translates to CASSPPDRAEPQHF. Full variable domain (remainder filled in from reference TRBV18 and TRBJ1-5): NAGVMQNPRHLVRRRGQEARLRCSPMKGHSHVYWYRQLPEEGLKFMVYLQKENIIDESGMPKERFSAEFPKEGPSILRIQQVVRGDSAAYFCASSPPDRAEPQHFGDGTRLSIL.

V is TRBV10-3 and J is TRBJ1-5; D gene unclear. Germline CDR1 reads ENHRY; CDR2 reads SYGVKD. The germline V and J ends were trimmed by 1 base and 2 bases, with 3 bases remaining between them. The CDR3 is made up of 13 amino acids. CDR3 residues: CAISEYGNQPQHF. Written as DNA, the CDR3 is TGTGCCATCAGTGAGTATGGCAATCAGCCCCAGCATTTT.

This clone was seen a few times. The chain uses TRBV4-3 and TRBJ1-3; D uncertain. This CDR3 is built from 17 residues. Germline assignment: CDR1 LGHNA and CDR2 YSLEER. The germline V and J ends were trimmed by 0 bases and 0 bases, with 12 bases remaining between them. CDR3 nucleotide sequence: TGCGCCAGCAGCCAAGATCGGCCAGCTAACTCTGGAAACACCATATATTTT. It is translated as CASSQDRPANSGNTIYF.

V gene TRBV24-1 combines with J gene TRBJ2-3, with D hard to call. The CDR3 is 14 amino acids. V was cut by 4 bases and J by 2 bases, with 9 bases left in between. The germline CDR1 and CDR2 sequences are KGHDR and SFDVKD. CDR3: CATSEAAFTDTQYF. CDR3 sequence (DNA): TGTGCCACCAGTGAAGCCGCTTTCACAGATACGCAGTATTTT.

The CDR3 here is CASSVTGTGNTEAFF. The CDR3 nucleotides read TGTGCCAGCAGCGTAACCGGGACAGGGAACACTGAAGCTTTCTTT. The rearrangement uses TRBV9 and TRBJ1-1; 8 nucleotides match TRBD1. The CDR3 runs 15 residues. Germline V gives CDR1 SGDLS, CDR2 YYNGEE. J was trimmed by 1 base and V by 1 base; bases with no gene match: 3.

This clone was recorded a few times. The rearrangement uses TRBV19 and TRBJ2-1; D is ambiguous. V was pared by 5 bases and J by 4 bases, with 12 bases between. The CDR3 loop spans 14 amino acids. Per germline, CDR1 LNHDA and CDR2 SQIVND (reference sequence). CDR3: CASSFGLPYNEQFF. The CDR3, as DNA: TGTGCCAGTAGTTTTGGCCTCCCTTACAATGAGCAGTTCTTC.

This chain connects TRBV14 to TRBJ1-4, with TRBD1 as a possible D gene (5 bases). Trimming removed 8 bases at V and 11 bases at J, with 18 bases between. The CDR3 runs 13 residues. CDR1 and CDR2 (germline): SGHDN, FVKESK. The CDR3 protein is CASSPGGVRKLFF. The CDR3 DNA reads TGTGCCAGCTCCCCGGGGGGTGTCCGTAAACTGTTTTTT.